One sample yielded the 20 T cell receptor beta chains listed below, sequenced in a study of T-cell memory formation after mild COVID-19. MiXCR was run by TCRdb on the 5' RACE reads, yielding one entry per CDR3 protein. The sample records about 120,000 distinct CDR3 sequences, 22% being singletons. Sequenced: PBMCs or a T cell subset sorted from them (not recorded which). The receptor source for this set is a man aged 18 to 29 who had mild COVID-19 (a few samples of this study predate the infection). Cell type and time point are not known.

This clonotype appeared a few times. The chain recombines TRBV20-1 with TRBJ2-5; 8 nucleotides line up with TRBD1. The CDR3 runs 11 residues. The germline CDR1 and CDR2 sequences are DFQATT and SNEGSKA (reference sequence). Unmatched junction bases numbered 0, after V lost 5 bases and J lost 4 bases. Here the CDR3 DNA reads TGCAGTGCTGGACAGGGAGAGACCCAGTACTTC. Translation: CSAGQGETQYF.

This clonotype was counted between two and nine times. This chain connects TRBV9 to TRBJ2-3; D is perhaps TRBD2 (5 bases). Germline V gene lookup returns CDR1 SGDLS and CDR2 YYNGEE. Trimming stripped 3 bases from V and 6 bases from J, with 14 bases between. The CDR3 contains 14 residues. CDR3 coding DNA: TGTGCCAGCAGCGAGCAAACCTTAGCGGATACGCAGTATTTT. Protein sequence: CASSEQTLADTQYF.

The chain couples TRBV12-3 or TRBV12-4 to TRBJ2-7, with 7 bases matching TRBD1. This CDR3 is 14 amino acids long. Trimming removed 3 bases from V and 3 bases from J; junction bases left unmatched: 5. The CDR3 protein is CASSFGQAIYEQYF. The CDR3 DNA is TGTGCCAGCAGTTTCGGACAGGCGATCTACGAGCAGTACTTC.

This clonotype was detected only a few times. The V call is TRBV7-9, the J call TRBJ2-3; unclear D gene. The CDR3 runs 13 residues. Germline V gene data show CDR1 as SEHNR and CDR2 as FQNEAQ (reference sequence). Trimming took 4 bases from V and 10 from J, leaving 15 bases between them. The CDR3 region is CASSSPGSRAQYF. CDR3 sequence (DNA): TGTGCCAGCAGCTCTCCTGGGTCACGGGCGCAGTATTTT.

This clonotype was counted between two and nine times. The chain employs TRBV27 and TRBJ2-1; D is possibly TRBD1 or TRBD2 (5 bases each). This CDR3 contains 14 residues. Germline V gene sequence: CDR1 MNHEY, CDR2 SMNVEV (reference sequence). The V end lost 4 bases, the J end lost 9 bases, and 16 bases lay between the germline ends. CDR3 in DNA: TGTGCCAGCAGTTCATTGGGACCAACTATTGAGCAGTTCTTC. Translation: CASSSLGPTIEQFF.

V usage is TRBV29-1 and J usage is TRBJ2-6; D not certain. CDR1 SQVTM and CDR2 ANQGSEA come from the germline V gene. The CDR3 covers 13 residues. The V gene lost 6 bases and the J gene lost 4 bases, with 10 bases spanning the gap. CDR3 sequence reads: CSVEISGANVLTF. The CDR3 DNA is TGCAGCGTAGAGATATCCGGGGCCAACGTCCTGACTTTC.

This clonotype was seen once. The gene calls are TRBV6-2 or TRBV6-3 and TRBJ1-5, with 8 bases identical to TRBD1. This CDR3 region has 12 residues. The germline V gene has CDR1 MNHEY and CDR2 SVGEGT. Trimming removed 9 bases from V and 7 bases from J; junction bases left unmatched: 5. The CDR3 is CASGQGGQPQHF. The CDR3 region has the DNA TGTGCCAGTGGACAGGGCGGCCAGCCCCAGCATTTT.

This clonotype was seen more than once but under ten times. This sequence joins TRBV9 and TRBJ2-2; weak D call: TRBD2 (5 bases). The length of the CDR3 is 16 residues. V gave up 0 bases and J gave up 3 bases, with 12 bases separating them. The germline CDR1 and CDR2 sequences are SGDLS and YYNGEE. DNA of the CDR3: TGTGCCAGCAGCGTAGAGGCTAGCCAGTACACCGGGGAGCTGTTTTTT. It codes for CASSVEASQYTGELFF.

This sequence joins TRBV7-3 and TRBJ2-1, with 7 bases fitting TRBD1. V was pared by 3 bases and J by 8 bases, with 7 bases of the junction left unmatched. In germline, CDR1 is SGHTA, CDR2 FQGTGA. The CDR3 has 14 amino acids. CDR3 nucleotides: TGTGCCAGCAGCTTGACAGGGTTGTTCGATGAGCAGTTCTTC. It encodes CASSLTGLFDEQFF.

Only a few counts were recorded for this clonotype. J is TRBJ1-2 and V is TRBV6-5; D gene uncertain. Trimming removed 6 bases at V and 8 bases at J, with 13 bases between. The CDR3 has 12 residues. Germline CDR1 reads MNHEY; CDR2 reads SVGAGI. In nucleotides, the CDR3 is TGTGCCAGCAGCCCGGACTTGAGGGGCTACACCTTC. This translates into CASSPDLRGYTF.

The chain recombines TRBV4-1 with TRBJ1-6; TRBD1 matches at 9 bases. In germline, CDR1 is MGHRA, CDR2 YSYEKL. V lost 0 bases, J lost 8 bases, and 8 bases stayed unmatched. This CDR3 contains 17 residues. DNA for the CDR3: TGCGCCAGCAGCCAAGATCCTTCGGACAGGGGTGATTCACCCCTCCACTTT. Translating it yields CASSQDPSDRGDSPLHF.

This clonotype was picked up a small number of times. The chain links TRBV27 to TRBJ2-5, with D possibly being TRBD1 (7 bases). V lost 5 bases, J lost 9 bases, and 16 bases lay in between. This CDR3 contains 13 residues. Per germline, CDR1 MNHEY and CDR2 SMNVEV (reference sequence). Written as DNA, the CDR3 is TGTGCCAGCAGTCCCGGGACTCAGGGGGCCCAGTACTTC. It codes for CASSPGTQGAQYF.

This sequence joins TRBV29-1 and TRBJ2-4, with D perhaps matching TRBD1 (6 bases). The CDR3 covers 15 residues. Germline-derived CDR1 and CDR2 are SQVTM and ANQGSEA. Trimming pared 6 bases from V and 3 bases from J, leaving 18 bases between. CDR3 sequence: CSVRGEPGGKNIQYF. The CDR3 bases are TGCAGCGTCAGGGGAGAGCCTGGCGGCAAAAACATTCAGTACTTC.

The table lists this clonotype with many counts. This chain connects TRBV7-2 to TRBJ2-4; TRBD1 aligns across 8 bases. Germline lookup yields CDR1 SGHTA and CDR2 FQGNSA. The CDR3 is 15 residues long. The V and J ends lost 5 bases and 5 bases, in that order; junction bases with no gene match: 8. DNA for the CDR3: TGTGCCAGCAGCCCCCGGACAGGGTTCCAAAACATTCAGTACTTC. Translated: CASSPRTGFQNIQYF.

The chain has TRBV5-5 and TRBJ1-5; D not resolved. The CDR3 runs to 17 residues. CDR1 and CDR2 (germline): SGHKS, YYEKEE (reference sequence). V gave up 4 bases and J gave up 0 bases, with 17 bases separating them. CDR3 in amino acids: CASSPWLGSPSNQPQHF. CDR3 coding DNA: TGTGCCAGCAGCCCGTGGTTGGGCAGCCCTAGCAATCAGCCCCAGCATTTT.

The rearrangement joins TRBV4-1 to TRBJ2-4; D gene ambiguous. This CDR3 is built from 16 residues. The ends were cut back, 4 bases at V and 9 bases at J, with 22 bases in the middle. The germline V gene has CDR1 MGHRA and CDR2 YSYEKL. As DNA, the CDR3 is TGCGCCAGCAGCCCCCGCCTCGCGAGTCCGGTGGCCATTCAGTACTTC. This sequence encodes CASSPRLASPVAIQYF.

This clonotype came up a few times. CDR3 sequence reads: CASSVGPEQFF. Written as DNA, the CDR3 is TGCGCCAGCAGCGTAGGGCCTGAGCAGTTCTTC. The chain employs TRBV4-1 and TRBJ2-1, with unresolved D. This CDR3 region has 11 residues. V was trimmed by 5 bases and J by 9 bases, leaving 8 bases between them. Per the germline V gene, CDR1 is MGHRA and CDR2 is YSYEKL.

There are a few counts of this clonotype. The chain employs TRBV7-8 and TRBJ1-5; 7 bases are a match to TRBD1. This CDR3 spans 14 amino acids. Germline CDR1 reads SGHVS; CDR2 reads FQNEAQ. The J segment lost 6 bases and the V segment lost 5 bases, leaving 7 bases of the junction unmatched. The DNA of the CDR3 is TGTGCCAGCAGCCACAGGGGAACAAGTCAGCCCCAGCATTTT. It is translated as CASSHRGTSQPQHF.

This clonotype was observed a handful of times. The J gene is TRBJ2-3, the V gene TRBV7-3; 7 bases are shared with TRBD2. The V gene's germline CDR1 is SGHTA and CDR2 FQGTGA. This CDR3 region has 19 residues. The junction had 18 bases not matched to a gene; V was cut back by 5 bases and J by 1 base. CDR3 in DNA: TGTGCCAGCAGCCTTGGAGTCGGGCCTCGGGGGGATGGCACAGATACGCAGTATTTT. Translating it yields CASSLGVGPRGDGTDTQYF.

CDR3 in amino acids: CASSMIQGVSNQPQHF. In DNA, the CDR3 is TGTGCCAGTAGTATGATACAGGGGGTTAGCAATCAGCCCCAGCATTTT. The chain is built from TRBV19 and TRBJ1-5; the match to TRBD1 covers 8 bases. The J segment lost 0 bases and the V segment lost 3 bases, leaving 4 bases of the junction unmatched. CDR3 length: 16 residues. CDR1 and CDR2 (germline): LNHDA, SQIVND (reference sequence).